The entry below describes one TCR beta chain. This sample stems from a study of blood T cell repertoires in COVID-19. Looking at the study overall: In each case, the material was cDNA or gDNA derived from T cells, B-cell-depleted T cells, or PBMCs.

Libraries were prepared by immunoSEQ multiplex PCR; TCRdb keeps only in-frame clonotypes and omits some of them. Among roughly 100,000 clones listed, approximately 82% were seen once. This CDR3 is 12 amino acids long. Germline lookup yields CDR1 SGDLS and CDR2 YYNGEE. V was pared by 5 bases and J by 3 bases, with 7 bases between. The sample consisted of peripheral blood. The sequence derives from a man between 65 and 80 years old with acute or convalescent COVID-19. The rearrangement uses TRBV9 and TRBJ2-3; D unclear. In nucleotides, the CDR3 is TGTGCCAGCAGTCCAGGAACAGATACGCAGTATTTT. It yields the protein CASSPGTDTQYF.